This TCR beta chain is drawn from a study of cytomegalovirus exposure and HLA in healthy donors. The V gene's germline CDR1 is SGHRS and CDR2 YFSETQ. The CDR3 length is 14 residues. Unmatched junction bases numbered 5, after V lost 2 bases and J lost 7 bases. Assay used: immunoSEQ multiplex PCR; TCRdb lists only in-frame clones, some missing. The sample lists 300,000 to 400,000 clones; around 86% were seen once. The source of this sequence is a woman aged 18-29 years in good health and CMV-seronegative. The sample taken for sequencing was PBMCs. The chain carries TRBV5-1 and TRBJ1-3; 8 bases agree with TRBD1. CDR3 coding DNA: TGCGCCAGCAGCTTCGGACAGGGCGGGAACACCATATATTTT. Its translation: CASSFGQGGNTIYF.